The present entry profiles one T cell receptor beta chain with its context. This may arise from a read error, as a much more abundant clone is one base away. The data were taken from a study of regulatory T cells in long-lasting Graves disease. The CDR3 length is 13 residues. Time point meaning: newly diagnosed GD, antithyroid drugs for less than 3 months. RNA extracted from PBMCs served as the sequencing template. iRepertoire HTBI primers and Arm-PCR of CDR3 regions built TCR beta libraries. Authors' data handling: Identification across samples found more than 55 TRBV and around 15 TRBJ segments. MiXCR, applied by TCRdb to the multiplex PCR reads, yields one record per CDR3 protein. The V and J calls come from TCRdb's annotation, not from the publication. The repertoire consists of hundreds of thousands of distinct CDR3 sequences, with roughly 15% occurring once and the leading ten covering about 17%.

The data also belong to a second study, concerning T cells in Graves' hyperthyroidism and ophthalmopathy. This second report adds: Thyroid ultrasound and orbital computed tomography, with clinical symptoms and serum thyroxine and TRAb, informed diagnoses. From stable hyperthyroidism, ophthalmopathy was separated by a 13 V-J model.

The chain joins TRBV12-3 or TRBV12-4 to TRBJ2-7; tentative D call: TRBD1 (6 bases). The clonotype originates from a woman aged 30 to 39 with Graves disease. Here the sequenced sample was peripheral blood mononuclear cells (PBMCs), taken at new diagnosis, from a patient treated with antithyroid drugs. This CDR3 is CASSLGGQNEQCF. The CDR3 DNA reads TGTGCCAGCAGTTTGGGCGGACAGAACGAGCAGTGCTTC.